Shown below are 24 T cell receptor beta chains from a single sample sequenced in a study of shared clonotypes between healthy human individuals (dated by TCRdb to 2020 to 2021). Library preparation employed the immunoSEQ multiplex PCR assay. The table comes from immuneACCESS by way of TCRdb, which keeps in-frame sequences with V and J called. Part of the clones is missing from these tables; in studies checked, under half for an unresolved V gene and the rest for unknown reasons. In all, the sample holds roughly 640,000 clones, and roughly 97% of those were seen once. The top ten clones comprise approximately 0.057% of the sample. Sequences were obtained from naive CD4+ T cells sorted from blood. What this sample's cell subset or site label stands for: CD45RA+ positively selected. Receptors originate from a woman younger than 45 in good health.

This chain uses TRBV18 with TRBJ2-7; 10 bases agree with TRBD2. CDR1 is KGHSH and CDR2 is LQKENI in the germline V gene. This CDR3 has 15 residues. Trimming at V came to 1 base and at J to 1 base, leaving 1 base not matched to a gene. In nucleotides, the CDR3 is TGTGCCAGCTCACCACAAGCGGGAGGGTCCTACGAGCAGTACTTC. Amino acid sequence: CASSPQAGGSYEQYF.

The chain links TRBV28 to TRBJ2-7; TRBD1 agrees at 7 bases. Losses at the gene ends were 10 bases for V and 4 bases for J; bases not matched to a gene: 7. The CDR3 covers 12 residues. CDR1 MDHEN and CDR2 SYDVKM come from the germline V gene. CDR3 DNA: TGTGCCACCACGGGACAGCAGTACGAGCAGTACTTC. Its protein product is CATTGQQYEQYF.

This clone was seen only once. The chain uses TRBV4-1 and TRBJ2-5; 11 bases are shared with TRBD2. V lost 0 bases, J lost 5 bases, and 5 bases stayed unmatched. This CDR3 spans 16 amino acids. Germline assignment: CDR1 MGHRA and CDR2 YSYEKL. The CDR3 DNA sequence: TGCGCCAGCAGCCAAGATAGCGGGAGGGCCAGGGAGACCCAGTACTTC. This encodes CASSQDSGRARETQYF.

The chain is built from TRBV14 and TRBJ2-3; D possibly corresponds to TRBD1 (5 bases). Per the germline V gene, CDR1 is SGHDN and CDR2 is FVKESK. Trimming removed 4 bases at V and 2 bases at J, with 10 bases between. This CDR3 is 14 amino acids long. The CDR3 bases are TGTGCCAGCAGCCTTAGGGGTATCACAGATACGCAGTATTTT. It is translated as CASSLRGITDTQYF. Complete variable domain (other parts from reference TRBV14 and TRBJ2-3): EAGVTQFPSHSVIEKGQTVTLRCDPISGHDNLYWYRRVMGKEIKFLLHFVKESKQDESGMPNNRFLAERTGGTYSTLKVQPAELEDSGVYFCASSLRGITDTQYFGPGTRLTVL.

This clone was detected only a few times. The chain couples TRBV30 to TRBJ2-7; 8 bases are a match to TRBD2. CDR1 is GTSNPN, CDR2 SVGIG, per germline (reference sequence). The CDR3 runs 13 residues. V trimming: 5 bases; J trimming: 6 bases; junction bases outside the gene matches: 9. CDR3 region: CAWRGGFALEQYF. DNA for the CDR3: TGTGCCTGGCGGGGGGGTTTCGCCCTCGAGCAGTACTTC.

The chain joins TRBV18 to TRBJ1-4; the D gene is possibly TRBD1 (5 bases). This CDR3 comprises 17 residues. Germline V CDR1 and CDR2: KGHSH, LQKENI. Trimming cost V 6 bases and J 10 bases, with 27 bases left between them. This CDR3 is CASSAQAVGQASGKLFF. DNA for the CDR3: TGTGCCAGCTCGGCTCAGGCGGTGGGGCAAGCGTCCGGAAAACTGTTTTTT.

The chain links TRBV2 to TRBJ2-4; D remains ambiguous. CDR1 and CDR2 from the germline V gene are SNHLY and FYNNEI. The V and J ends lost 2 bases and 3 bases respectively, with 8 bases between them. The CDR3 has 14 residues. The CDR3 region is CASSELTGKNIQYF. The CDR3, as DNA: TGTGCCAGCAGTGAATTAACTGGCAAAAACATTCAGTACTTC.

The chain is built from TRBV5-4 and TRBJ2-1, with D unclear. The CDR3 runs 12 residues. CDR1 and CDR2 (germline): SGHNT, YYREEE (reference sequence). The ends were cut back, 0 bases at V and 6 bases at J, with 4 bases in the middle. The CDR3 region is CASSLERNEQFF. The CDR3 DNA reads as TGTGCCAGCAGCTTGGAACGCAATGAGCAGTTCTTC.

The rearrangement uses TRBV28 and TRBJ2-7, with 7 bases matching TRBD1. Germline assignment: CDR1 MDHEN and CDR2 SYDVKM. V lost 6 bases and J lost 2; bases outside the gene matches: 10. This CDR3 region has 15 residues. CDR3 in DNA: TGTGCCAGCAGCCCCACCGACAGGGACCCCTACGAGCAGTACTTC. It is translated as CASSPTDRDPYEQYF.

The genes are TRBV11-2 and TRBJ1-3, with D perhaps TRBD1 (6 bases). The CDR3 is 16 amino acids. Trimming took 5 bases from V and 0 from J, leaving 14 bases between them. Per the germline V gene, CDR1 is SGHAT and CDR2 is FQNNGV. CDR3 coding DNA: TGTGCCAGCAGCATCTCGCAGGGGCCCTCTGGAAACACCATATATTTT. Translating gives CASSISQGPSGNTIYF.

The J gene is TRBJ2-7, the V gene TRBV6-6; the D is unclear. Germline values: CDR1 MNHNY, CDR2 SVGAGI (reference sequence). The ends were cut back, 8 bases at V and 2 bases at J, with 16 bases in the middle. This CDR3 region has 14 residues. CDR3 DNA: TGTGCCAGCCCATACCTCCGAGTACCCTACGAGCAGTACTTC. Translation gives CASPYLRVPYEQYF.

The V gene is TRBV28, the J gene TRBJ2-1; D is perhaps TRBD1 (5 bases). The CDR3 consists of 18 residues. V shed 4 bases and J shed 4 bases, with 23 bases lying between them. Per germline, CDR1 MDHEN and CDR2 SYDVKM. The CDR3 here is CASSSLGFRVGDYNEQFF. The CDR3 DNA sequence: TGTGCCAGCAGTTCCCTAGGTTTTAGGGTAGGGGATTACAATGAGCAGTTCTTC.

This sequence joins TRBV19 and TRBJ2-5; TRBD2 agrees at 7 bases. Germline loops: CDR1 LNHDA, CDR2 SQIVND (reference sequence). The CDR3 runs to 17 residues. Germline trimming cut 3 bases from V and 5 bases from J; bases unmatched to any gene: 15. CDR3 loop: CASSIAAAGVTEETQYF. The CDR3 bases are TGTGCCAGTAGTATCGCCGCGGCGGGAGTCACAGAGGAGACCCAGTACTTC.

CDR3: CASRTGGDQPQHF. The CDR3 nucleotides are TGTGCCAGCCGGACAGGGGGCGATCAGCCCCAGCATTTT. V and J are TRBV18 and TRBJ1-5; 11 positions agree with TRBD1. Germline loops: CDR1 KGHSH, CDR2 LQKENI. J gave up 5 bases and V 8 bases, and 2 bases lay outside the gene matches. The length of the CDR3 is 13 residues.

The CDR3 loop is CASQGFGANVLTF. The CDR3 nucleotides are TGTGCCAGCCAGGGGTTTGGGGCCAACGTCCTGACTTTC. V and J are TRBV18 and TRBJ2-6, with TRBD1 as a possible D gene (6 bases). Per germline, CDR1 KGHSH and CDR2 LQKENI. V was clipped by 8 bases and J by 3 bases, with 8 bases between them. The CDR3 spans 13 residues.

This chain links TRBV5-1 with TRBJ1-2; D is uncertain. Germline CDR1 and CDR2: SGHRS and YFSETQ. Trimming left V 5 bases short and J 2 bases short, with 7 bases between. This CDR3 is built from 12 residues. CDR3 sequence: CASRTGNYGYTF. Written as DNA, the CDR3 is TGCGCCAGCAGGACCGGGAACTATGGCTACACCTTC.

The chain carries TRBV9 and TRBJ2-1; D ambiguous. V was clipped by 0 bases and J by 1 base, with 8 bases between them. The CDR3 loop spans 15 amino acids. CDR1 and CDR2 from the germline V gene are SGDLS and YYNGEE. The chain's CDR3 is CASSVVVGSYNEQFF. CDR3 nucleotides: TGTGCCAGCAGCGTAGTGGTCGGGTCCTACAATGAGCAGTTCTTC.

The chain employs TRBV10-1 and TRBJ2-7; D is undetermined. The germline gives CDR1 WNHNN, CDR2 SYGVQD (reference sequence). This CDR3 is built from 12 residues. V lost 8 bases to trimming and J lost 3 bases, with 11 bases between them. In DNA, the CDR3 is TGCGCCAGCGATGGAGAATACTACGAGCAGTACTTC. This sequence encodes CASDGEYYEQYF.

The chain links TRBV28 to TRBJ1-6, with a weak D call TRBD1 (6 bases). The germline CDR1 and CDR2 sequences are MDHEN and SYDVKM. Deletions cut 6 bases from V and 0 bases from J, with 15 bases between. The CDR3 is 17 residues long. The CDR3, as DNA: TGTGCCAGCAGCCCAGGACAGCCAAGCTCCTATAATTCACCCCTCCACTTT. It encodes CASSPGQPSSYNSPLHF.

The chain couples TRBV5-1 to TRBJ2-5; TRBD1 matches 8 bases. This CDR3 comprises 15 residues. The trim removed 5 bases at V and 0 bases at J, leaving 6 bases unmatched. Germline V lookup: CDR1 SGHRS, CDR2 YFSETQ. CDR3 protein: CASSRTGQDQETQYF. CDR3 coding DNA: TGCGCCAGCAGTCGGACGGGACAGGACCAAGAGACCCAGTACTTC.

The chain joins TRBV15 to TRBJ2-4; TRBD2 matches 14 bases. Germline lookup yields CDR1 LNHNV and CDR2 YYDKDF (reference sequence). The CDR3 spans 18 residues. V lost 3 bases to trimming and J lost 5 bases; unmatched junction nucleotides: 9. The CDR3 region has the DNA TGTGCCACCAGCAGGTCCGGGACTAGCGGGAGCCCCCAAAACATTCAGTACTTC. Residues: CATSRSGTSGSPQNIQYF.

The chain links TRBV4-1 to TRBJ2-2, with D possibly TRBD2 on 5 matching bases. V was pared by 4 bases and J by 2 bases, with 11 bases between. The germline gives CDR1 MGHRA, CDR2 YSYEKL. CDR3 size: 15 residues. CDR3 loop: CASSPNGLNTGELFF. For the CDR3, the DNA is TGCGCCAGCAGCCCCAACGGACTTAACACCGGGGAGCTGTTTTTT.

This chain uses TRBV6-6 with TRBJ1-5; no reliable D call. The germline V and J ends were trimmed by 9 bases and 3 bases, with 12 bases remaining between them. There are 13 residues in the CDR3. Germline CDR1 and CDR2: MNHNY and SVGAGI (reference sequence). The CDR3 sequence: CASGMGNNQPQHF. The CDR3 DNA reads TGTGCCAGTGGAATGGGGAACAATCAGCCCCAGCATTTT.

The chain links TRBV2 to TRBJ2-5; TRBD2 matches 7 bases. Germline V gives CDR1 SNHLY, CDR2 FYNNEI. CDR3 size: 14 residues. The V and J ends lost 6 bases and 4 bases, in that order; junction bases with no gene match: 8. CDR3 DNA sequence: TGTGCCAGCAGACAAGGACTAGGCGGAGAGACCCAGTACTTC. Translating gives CASRQGLGGETQYF.